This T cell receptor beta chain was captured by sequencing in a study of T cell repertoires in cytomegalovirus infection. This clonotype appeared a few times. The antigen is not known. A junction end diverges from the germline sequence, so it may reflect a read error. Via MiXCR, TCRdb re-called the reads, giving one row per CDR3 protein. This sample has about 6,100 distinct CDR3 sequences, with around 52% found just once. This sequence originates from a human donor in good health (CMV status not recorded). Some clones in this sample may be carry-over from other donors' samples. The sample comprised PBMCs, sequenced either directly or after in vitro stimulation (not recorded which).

The chain's CDR3 is CASSSGQRNSPHHF. As DNA, the CDR3 is TGTGCCAGCAGTTCGGGACAGAGGAATTCGCCCCACCACTTT. The genes are TRBV28 and TRBJ1-6; 7 bases are shared with TRBD1. Germline V CDR1 and CDR2: MDHEN, SYDVKM. The CDR3 is 14 residues long.